Presented here are 8 T cell receptor beta chains from one specimen sequenced in a study of CD8 T cells in Susac syndrome. An amount of RNA that ranged from about 0.45 to 1 ug was reverse transcribed with random hexamers. TCRdb processed the immunoSEQ multiplex PCR reads anew with MiXCR; each CDR3 protein has one entry. The data contain around 20,000 distinct CDR3 sequences, approximately 95% of them singletons. Sequencing was carried out using CD8+ T cells from PBMCs. Receptor source: a human donor in good health.

The V call is TRBV29-1, the J call TRBJ2-3, with D possibly TRBD2 on 5 matching bases. CDR3 length: 14 amino acids. Trimming removed 5 bases from V and 0 bases from J, with 12 bases in between. Germline values: CDR1 SQVTM, CDR2 ANQGSEA. DNA for the CDR3: TGCAGCGTTCACGATCAGCGGAGCACAGATACGCAGTATTTT. Protein product: CSVHDQRSTDTQYF.

The chain has TRBV5-1 and TRBJ2-1, with 7 bases that match TRBD2. The J segment lost 6 bases and the V segment lost 4 bases, leaving 10 bases of the junction unmatched. The CDR3 is 15 amino acids. CDR1 and CDR2 (germline): SGHRS, YFSETQ. Written as DNA, the CDR3 is TGCGCCAGCAGCCACAGTGGGGGGGGATTCAATGAGCAGTTCTTC. Amino acids: CASSHSGGGFNEQFF.

The chain employs TRBV9 and TRBJ2-1; D is perhaps TRBD2 (6 bases). Germline CDR1 SGDLS, CDR2 YYNGEE. V gave up 2 bases and J gave up 2 bases, with 14 bases separating them. The CDR3 consists of 16 residues. The CDR3 DNA is TGTGCCAGCAGCGTGACAGCCGGGAGTCCCTACAATGAGCAGTTCTTC. Protein sequence: CASSVTAGSPYNEQFF.

The chain is built from TRBV9 and TRBJ1-1; unclear D gene. The V end was cut by 0 bases, the J end by 4 bases, with 7 bases between. CDR3 length equals 13 residues. The germline V gene encodes CDR1 SGDLS and CDR2 YYNGEE. The CDR3 loop reads CASSVGGSTEAFF. The CDR3 DNA follows: TGTGCCAGCAGCGTAGGAGGGTCCACTGAAGCTTTCTTT.

The V and J genes are TRBV13 and TRBJ2-1; a possible D gene is TRBD2 (6 bases). Germline V CDR1 and CDR2: PRHDT, FYEKMQ (reference sequence). Trimming stripped 0 bases from V and 8 bases from J, with 14 bases between. This CDR3 spans 15 amino acids. The CDR3 protein is CASSLGIDWEDEQFF. In DNA form, the CDR3 reads TGTGCCAGCAGCTTAGGCATAGACTGGGAGGATGAGCAGTTCTTC.

The CDR3 region is CASSGGAPISWLDEQYF. The CDR3 DNA sequence: TGTGCCAGCAGCGGGGGTGCTCCCATTTCGTGGTTAGACGAGCAGTACTTC. The rearrangement joins TRBV3-1 to TRBJ2-7, with D perhaps being TRBD1 or TRBD2 (5 bases each). This CDR3 contains 17 residues. The V and J ends lost 5 bases and 5 bases respectively, with 25 bases between them. Germline values: CDR1 LGHDT, CDR2 YNNKEL (reference sequence).

The chain employs TRBV5-1 and TRBJ1-2; 9 nucleotides match TRBD1. This CDR3 has 15 amino acids. The germline V gene encodes CDR1 SGHRS and CDR2 YFSETQ. The V and J ends lost 4 bases and 5 bases, in that order; junction bases with no gene match: 9. The CDR3 DNA is TGCGCCAGCAGCCCAAAGGGGACAGGGCTTTATGGCTACACCTTC. Translated, it gives CASSPKGTGLYGYTF.

The chain uses TRBV12-3 or TRBV12-4 and TRBJ2-2; a weak D match, TRBD2 (5 bases). Trimming took off 5 bases at V and 7 bases at J, with 8 bases between the two ends. This CDR3 is 12 amino acids long. CDR3 nucleotide sequence: TGTGCCAGCAGTCCCCGGGGCGGGGAGCTGTTTTTT. Translating it yields CASSPRGGELFF.